Listed here is a single TCR beta chain. CDR3 length equals 15 residues. V dropped 0 bases and J dropped 4 bases, with 12 bases sitting between them. Germline CDR1 is LNHDA and CDR2 is SQIVND (reference sequence). This sample was taken from a study of blood T cell repertoires in COVID-19. Study context: Whether acute or convalescent, the COVID-19 samples came from the United States, Italy and Spain.

As processed by the authors: Reference gene primer amplification yielded estimated nucleated cell counts. Method: immunoSEQ multiplex PCR; TCRdb's copy keeps in-frame clones and lacks some. From that table come the V and J calls and clone size; the DNA was used to work out D and trimming. The sample carries roughly 230,000 clones, roughly 84% recorded once. The rearrangement uses TRBV19 and TRBJ1-1; no reliable D call. Material: peripheral blood. The origin of this receptor is a man between 45 and 60 years old with active or convalescent COVID-19. The CDR3 DNA reads as TGTGCCAGTAGTATAGATCGGTCCGGTGCCACTGAAGCTTTCTTT. It is translated as CASSIDRSGATEAFF.